The clone carrying this TCR beta chain was seen only a few times. Its antigen is as yet unknown. The junction shows a germline mismatch at one end, possibly a read error. Nobody among the patients had been given any treatment before thyroid surgery. These data belong to a study of metastatic and nonmetastatic thyroid tumors. Study-wide context: Across peripheral blood and tumor or nodule tissue samples taken from malignant and benign thyroid patients, the repertoires were compared with one another.

As processed by the authors: Variation in CDR3 across clinicopathological groups served as the basis for constructing a distant-metastasis classifier in papillary thyroid cancer. With MiXCR, TCRdb called clones anew from the PCR reads. V and J calls and clone size were set by TCRdb, not the authors. Here the sample spans around 19,000 clones, 15% to 20% being singletons. This CDR3 region has 14 residues. Study-wide points: The reported finding was significantly higher TCR beta diversity in malignant thyroid tumors relative to benign nodules, in blood and tumor.

What was sequenced was tumor tissue. This receptor was identified in a female donor with papillary thyroid cancer or a benign thyroid nodule (not recorded which). Some clones in this sample may be carry-over from other donors' samples. The rearrangement links TRBV12-3 or TRBV12-4 to TRBJ2-2, with D possibly called TRBD1 or TRBD2 (5 bases each). CDR3 coding DNA: TGTGCCAGCAGTTTCTGGGGCCCGACACCGGGGAGCTGTTTT. Its translation is CASSFWGPTPGSCF.